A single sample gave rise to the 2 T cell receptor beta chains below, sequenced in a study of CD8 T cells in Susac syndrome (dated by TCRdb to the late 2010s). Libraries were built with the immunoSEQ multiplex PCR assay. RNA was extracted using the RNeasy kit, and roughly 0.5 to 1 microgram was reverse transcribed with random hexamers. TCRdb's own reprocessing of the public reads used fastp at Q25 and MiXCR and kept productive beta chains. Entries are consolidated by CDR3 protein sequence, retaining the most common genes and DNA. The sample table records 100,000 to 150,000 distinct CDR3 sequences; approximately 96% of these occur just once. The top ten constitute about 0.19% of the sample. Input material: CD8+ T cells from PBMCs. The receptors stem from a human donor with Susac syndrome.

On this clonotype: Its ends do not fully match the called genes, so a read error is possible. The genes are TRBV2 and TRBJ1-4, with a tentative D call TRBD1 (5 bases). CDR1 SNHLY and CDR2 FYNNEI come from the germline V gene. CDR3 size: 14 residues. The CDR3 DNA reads TGTGCCAGCAGCGCCTGGGGGTCGGGTGAAAAACGGTTTTTT. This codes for CASSAWGSGEKRFF.

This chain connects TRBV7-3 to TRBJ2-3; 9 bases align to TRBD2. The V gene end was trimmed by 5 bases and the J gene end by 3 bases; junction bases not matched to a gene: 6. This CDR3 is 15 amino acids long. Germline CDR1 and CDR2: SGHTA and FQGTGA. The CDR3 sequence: CASSPDAGGTDTQYF. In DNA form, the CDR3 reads TGTGCCAGCAGCCCCGACGCGGGAGGGACAGATACGCAGTATTTT.